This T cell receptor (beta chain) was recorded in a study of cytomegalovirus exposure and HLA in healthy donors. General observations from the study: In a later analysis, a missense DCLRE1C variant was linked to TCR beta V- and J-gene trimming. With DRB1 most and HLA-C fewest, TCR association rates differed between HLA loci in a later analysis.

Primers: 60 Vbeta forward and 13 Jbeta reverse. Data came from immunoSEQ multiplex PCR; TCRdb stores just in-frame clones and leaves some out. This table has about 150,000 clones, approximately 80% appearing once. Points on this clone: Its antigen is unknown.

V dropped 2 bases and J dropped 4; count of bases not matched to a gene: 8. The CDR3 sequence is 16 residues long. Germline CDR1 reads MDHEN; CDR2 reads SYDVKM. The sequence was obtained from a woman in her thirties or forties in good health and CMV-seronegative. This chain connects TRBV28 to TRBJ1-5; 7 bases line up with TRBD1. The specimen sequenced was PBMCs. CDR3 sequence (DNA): TGTGCCAGCAGTTTAAGTGTCGGACAGGATAATCAGCCCCAGCATTTT. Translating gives CASSLSVGQDNQPQHF. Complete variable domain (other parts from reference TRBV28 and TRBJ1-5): DVKVTQSSRYLVKRTGEKVFLECVQDMDHENMFWYRQDPGLGLRLIYFSYDVKMKEKGDIPEGYSVSREKKERFSLILESASTNQTSMYLCASSLSVGQDNQPQHFGDGTRLSIL.